The rows below give T cell receptor beta chains drawn from one sample of a study of vaccination and CD4 T cells after COVID-19. TCRdb processed the PCR reads anew with MiXCR; each CDR3 protein has one entry. Of 20,000 or so distinct CDR3 sequences detected, about 60% appear once; the ten largest clones hold about 9.8%. Antigens for these TCRs are unknown. The sample was CD4+ T cells from blood, cultured in vitro, taken after SARS-CoV-2 vaccination. The source is a human donor who had recovered from COVID-19. The CDR3 runs from the conserved cysteine through the conserved F or W. The order of the fields is J gene, V gene, clone size, D gene, CDR3 DNA, CDR3 protein. A D gene is named only where the DNA matches it firmly. Only part of the rows carry a size: once, few, many, or a class if the clone is expanded.

TRBJ1-2 | TRBV11-3 | NA | NA | TGTGCCAGCAGCCAGGGGTCTGGTGGCTACACCTTC | CASSQGSGGYTF
TRBJ2-7 | TRBV18 | few | NA | TGTGCCAGCTCACCACAAAACAAGAACTACGAGCAGTACTTC | CASSPQNKNYEQYF
TRBJ1-1 | TRBV19 | NA | NA | TGTGCCAGTAGTCAGACAGTTAACACTGAAGCTTTCTTT | CASSQTVNTEAFF
TRBJ2-5 | TRBV7-9 | NA | TRBD2 | TGTGCCAGCAGCTTGGGGGGACTAGCGGGACGAGGGGAGACCCAGTACTTC | CASSLGGLAGRGETQYF
TRBJ1-5 | TRBV5-1 | NA | NA | TGCGCCAGCAGCTTGGCGAAGGATCAGCCCCAGCATTTT | CASSLAKDQPQHF
TRBJ2-5 | TRBV27 | few | NA | TGTGCCAGCAGTTTACGAAGCCAAGAGACCCAGTACTTC | CASSLRSQETQYF
TRBJ2-5 | TRBV7-9 | NA | NA | TGTGCCAGCAGCTTGACGGCGGCGGAACGGGAGACCCAGTACTTC | CASSLTAAERETQYF
TRBJ1-6 | TRBV7-9 | NA | NA | TGTGCCAGCACCCGGGACCTGGGGGGTTCACCCCTCCACTTT | CASTRDLGGSPLHF
TRBJ1-1 | TRBV4-3 | NA | TRBD1 | TGCGCCAGCAGCCAAGTAGTAGGGGGCAACGCTGAAGCTTTCTTT | CASSQVVGGNAEAFF
TRBJ2-5 | TRBV10-3 | NA | NA | TGTGCCATCAGTGGGCCAGTTCAAGAGACCCAGTACTTC | CAISGPVQETQYF
TRBJ1-1 | TRBV10-3 | NA | TRBD1 | TGTGCCATCAGCGTACAGGGGGGGGCTGAAGCTTTCTTT | CAISVQGGAEAFF
TRBJ2-7 | TRBV5-1 | NA | TRBD2 | TGCGCCAGCAGCTCCGGACTAGCGAGCTACGAGCAGTACTTC | CASSSGLASYEQYF
TRBJ1-1 | TRBV10-3 | NA | NA | TGTGCCATCAGTCCAGGGGATTCAGACACTGAAGCTTTCTTT | CAISPGDSDTEAFF
TRBJ1-1 | TRBV7-2 | NA | NA | TGTGCCAGCATGTCGGACGGGACGAACACTGAAGCTTTCTTT | CASMSDGTNTEAFF
TRBJ2-2 | TRBV6-5 | NA | NA | TGTGCCAGCAGTTACTGGGACACCGGGGAGCTGTTTTTT | CASSYWDTGELFF
TRBJ1-2 | TRBV30 | NA | TRBD1 | TGTGCCTGGAAGCCATGGGGACTAACAGGGGGAGGGGGCTACACCTTC | CAWKPWGLTGGGGYTF
TRBJ2-2 | TRBV7-2 | NA | NA | TGTGCCAGCAGCTCAAACAGGGAGACCGGGGAGCTGTTTTTT | CASSSNRETGELFF
TRBJ2-7 | TRBV20-1 | NA | TRBD2 | TGCAGTGCTGGATCGACGGGACTAGCGACGGAGGAGCAGTACTTC | CSAGSTGLATEEQYF
TRBJ1-2 | TRBV27 | NA | TRBD1 | TGTGCCAGCAGTACGGGGACAGGGAGGGACTATGGCTACACCTTC | CASSTGTGRDYGYTF